This T cell receptor (beta chain) originates from a study of metastatic and nonmetastatic thyroid tumors. Study as a whole: Malignant thyroid and benign thyroid patients provided blood and tumor or nodule tissue whose repertoires were compared. Study-wide findings and caveats: Compared with benign nodules, malignant thyroid tumors were reported to have significantly higher TCR beta diversity in both blood and tumor.

Patients had received no treatment of any kind before thyroid surgery. Authors' processing steps: Built for papillary thyroid cancer, a distant-metastasis classifier drew on CDR3 differences across clinicopathological groups. TCRdb used MiXCR to call clones anew from the PCR reads. In this record, the V and J calls reflect TCRdb's handling and not the investigators' own analysis. The table has 30,000 to 35,000 clones, 25% to 30% seen once. This clone showed up many times. Its antigen is still unknown. The material sequenced was blood. The source is a female donor with papillary thyroid cancer or a benign thyroid nodule (not recorded which). Some clones in this sample may be carry-over from other donors' samples.

The CDR3 DNA sequence: TGCAGTGCTAGATCTGGGGGGCAAGGAAACACCATATATTTT. Protein sequence: CSARSGGQGNTIYF. The chain is built from TRBV20-1 and TRBJ1-3; possible D gene TRBD1, 6 bases. Trimming pared 2 bases from V and 4 bases from J, leaving 12 bases between. The length of the CDR3 is 14 residues. In germline, CDR1 is DFQATT, CDR2 SNEGSKA (reference sequence).